The TCR beta chain described here comes from a study of T cell repertoires in cytomegalovirus infection. Study information: Matching HLA type, along with CMV infection, was indicated by public TCR beta signatures.

Findings and limits, study-wide: The study found HLA-C-restricted CMV-specific TCR beta clonotypes dominating the ex vivo response.

The V gene's germline CDR1 is SGHKS and CDR2 YYEKEE (reference sequence). This CDR3 has 14 residues. Germline trimming cut 2 bases from V and 4 bases from J; bases unmatched to any gene: 6. TCRdb fed the reads into MiXCR, producing one record per CDR3 protein. In the table there are around 340,000 distinct CDR3 sequences, 25% to 30% of which are singletons. As concerns this clonotype: Its antigen is not identified.

This specimen was cultured PBMCs, taken from culture after CMV antigen stimulation. J is TRBJ2-7 and V is TRBV5-5, with TRBD2 matching 7 bases. This TCR came from a human donor in good health (CMV status not recorded). Some clones in this sample may be carry-over from other donors' samples. The CDR3 protein is CASSFGRGVYEQYF. The CDR3 coding sequence is TGTGCCAGCAGCTTTGGACGGGGGGTGTACGAGCAGTACTTC.